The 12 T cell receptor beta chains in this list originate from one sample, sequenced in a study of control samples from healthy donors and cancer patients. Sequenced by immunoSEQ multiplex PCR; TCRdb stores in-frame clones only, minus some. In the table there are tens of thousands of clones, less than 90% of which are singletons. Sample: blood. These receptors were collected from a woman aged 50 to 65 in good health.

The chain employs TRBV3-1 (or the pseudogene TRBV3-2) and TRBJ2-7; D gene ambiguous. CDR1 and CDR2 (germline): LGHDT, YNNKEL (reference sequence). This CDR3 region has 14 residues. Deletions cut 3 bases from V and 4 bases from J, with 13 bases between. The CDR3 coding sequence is TGTGCCAGCAGCCAGGCCCCACGGGTTTACGAGCAGTACTTC. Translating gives CASSQAPRVYEQYF.

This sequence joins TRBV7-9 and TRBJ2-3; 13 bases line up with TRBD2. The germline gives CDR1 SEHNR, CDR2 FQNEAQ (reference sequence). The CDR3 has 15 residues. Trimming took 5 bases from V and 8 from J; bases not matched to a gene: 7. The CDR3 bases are TGTGCCAGCAGCCCGGAACTAGCGGGAGGGCGTACGCAGTATTTT. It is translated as CASSPELAGGRTQYF.

CDR3 amino acids: CASSLETLQGYGYTF. CDR3 sequence (DNA): TGCGCCAGCAGCTTGGAAACCCTACAGGGATATGGCTACACCTTC. The rearrangement uses TRBV5-1 and TRBJ1-2, with TRBD1 as a possible D gene (6 bases). CDR3 size: 15 residues. CDR1 and CDR2 (germline): SGHRS, YFSETQ. V was clipped by 0 bases and J by 5 bases, with 14 bases between them.

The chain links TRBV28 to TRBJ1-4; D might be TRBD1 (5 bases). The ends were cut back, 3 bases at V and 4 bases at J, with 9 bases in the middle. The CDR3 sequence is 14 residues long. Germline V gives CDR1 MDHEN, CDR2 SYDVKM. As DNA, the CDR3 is TGTGCCAGCAGTTTTGGAGGGGATAATGAAAAACTGTTTTTT. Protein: CASSFGGDNEKLFF.

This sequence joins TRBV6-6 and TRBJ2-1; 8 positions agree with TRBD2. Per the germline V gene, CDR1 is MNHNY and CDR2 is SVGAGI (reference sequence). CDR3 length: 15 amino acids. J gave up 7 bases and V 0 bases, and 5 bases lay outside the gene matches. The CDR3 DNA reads TGTGCCAGCAGTTACTCCCCCACTAGCGGAAATGAGCAGTTCTTC. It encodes CASSYSPTSGNEQFF.

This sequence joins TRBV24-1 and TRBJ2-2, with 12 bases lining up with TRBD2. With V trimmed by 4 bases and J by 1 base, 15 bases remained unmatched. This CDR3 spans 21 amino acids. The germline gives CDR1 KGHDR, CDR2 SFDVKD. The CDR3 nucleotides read TGTGCCACCAGTGACCGACACCATCTAGCGGGAGGGCCTCGGAACACCGGGGAGCTGTTTTTT. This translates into CATSDRHHLAGGPRNTGELFF.

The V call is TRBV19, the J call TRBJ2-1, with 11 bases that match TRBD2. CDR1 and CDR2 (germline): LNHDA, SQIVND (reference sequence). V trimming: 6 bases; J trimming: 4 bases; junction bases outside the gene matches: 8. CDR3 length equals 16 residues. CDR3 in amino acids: CASSSSGTSGYNEQFF. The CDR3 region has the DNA TGTGCCAGTAGCTCAAGTGGGACTAGCGGTTACAATGAGCAGTTCTTC.

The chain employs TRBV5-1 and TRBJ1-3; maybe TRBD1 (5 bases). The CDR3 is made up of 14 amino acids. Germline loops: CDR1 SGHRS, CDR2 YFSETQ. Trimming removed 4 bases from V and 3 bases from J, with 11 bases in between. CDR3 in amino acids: CASSLTGVGNTIYF. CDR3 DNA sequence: TGCGCCAGCAGCCTTACAGGAGTTGGAAACACCATATATTTT.

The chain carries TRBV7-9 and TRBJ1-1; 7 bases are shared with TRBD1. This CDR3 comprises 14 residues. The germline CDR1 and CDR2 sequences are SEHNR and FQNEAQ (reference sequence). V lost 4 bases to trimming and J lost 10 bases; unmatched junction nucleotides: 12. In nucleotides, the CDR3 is TGTGCCAGCAGCTCCATACAGGGGCCAGGGGGAGCTTTCTTT. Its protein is CASSSIQGPGGAFF.

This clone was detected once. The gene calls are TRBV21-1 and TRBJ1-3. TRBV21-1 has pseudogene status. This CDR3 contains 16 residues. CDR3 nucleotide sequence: TGTGCCAGCAGCAAAGTCCCGACGGGGGATCAAAACACCATATATTTT. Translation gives CASSKVPTGDQNTIYF.

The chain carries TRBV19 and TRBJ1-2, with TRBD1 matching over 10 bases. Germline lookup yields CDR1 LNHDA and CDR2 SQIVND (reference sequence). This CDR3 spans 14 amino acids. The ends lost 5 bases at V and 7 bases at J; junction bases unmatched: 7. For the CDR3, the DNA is TGTGCCAGTAGTCGCATGACAGGGGGCCTTGGCTACACCTTC. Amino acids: CASSRMTGGLGYTF.

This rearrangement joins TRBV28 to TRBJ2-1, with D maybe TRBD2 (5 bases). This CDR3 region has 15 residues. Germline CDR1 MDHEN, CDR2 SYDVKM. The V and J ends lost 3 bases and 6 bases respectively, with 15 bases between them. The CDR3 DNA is TGTGCCAGCAGTTTTTTAGGCTCGGGATCCAATGAGCAGTTCTTC. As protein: CASSFLGSGSNEQFF. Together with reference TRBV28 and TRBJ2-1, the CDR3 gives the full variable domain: DVKVTQSSRYLVKRTGEKVFLECVQDMDHENMFWYRQDPGLGLRLIYFSYDVKMKEKGDIPEGYSVSREKKERFSLILESASTNQTSMYLCASSFLGSGSNEQFFGPGTRLTVL.